These 32 T cell receptor beta chains were all obtained from the same sample, sequenced in a study of cytomegalovirus exposure and HLA in healthy donors. Primers included in the PCR were 60 Vbeta and 13 Jbeta primers. Only in-frame clones appear in the TCRdb table, and some are missing; sequencing was by immunoSEQ multiplex PCR. The table lists over 100,000 clones, around nine tenths of them singletons, with approximately 4.7% in the top ten. Sequencing used PBMCs. The receptors were sampled from a woman aged 25-40 years in good health and CMV-seronegative.

The J gene is TRBJ2-3, the V gene TRBV5-4; 7 bases are shared with TRBD1. This CDR3 spans 15 amino acids. CDR1 is SGHNT, CDR2 YYREEE, per germline (reference sequence). V was clipped by 0 bases and J by 2 bases; unmatched bases: 3. CDR3 bases: TGTGCCAGCAGCTTGGATACAGGGGTCACAGATACGCAGTATTTT. This encodes CASSLDTGVTDTQYF.

This chain uses TRBV19 with TRBJ2-7; D is possibly TRBD2 (6 bases). Trimming removed 3 bases from V and 0 bases from J, with 15 bases in between. This CDR3 region has 16 residues. Germline V lookup: CDR1 LNHDA, CDR2 SQIVND (reference sequence). The CDR3 DNA sequence: TGTGCCAGTAGTATGTTTTACGGGGGTAGCTCCTACGAGCAGTACTTC. Protein sequence: CASSMFYGGSSYEQYF.

V is TRBV28 and J is TRBJ2-7, with D maybe TRBD2 (6 bases). Trimming pared 4 bases from V and 3 bases from J, leaving 10 bases between. The CDR3 runs 13 residues. Germline assignment: CDR1 MDHEN and CDR2 SYDVKM. The CDR3 reads CASSSGLLYEQYF. The CDR3 coding sequence is TGTGCCAGCAGTTCGGGACTCCTCTACGAGCAGTACTTC.

V is TRBV7-2 and J is TRBJ2-2; possibly TRBD1 for D (6 bases). The V gene lost 5 bases and the J gene lost 8 bases, with 18 bases spanning the gap. This CDR3 is built from 15 residues. CDR1 is SGHTA and CDR2 is FQGNSA in the germline V gene. The DNA for the CDR3 is TGTGCCAGCAGCCCCGGGACCCTCCAGGGGGGGGAGCTGTTTTTT. As protein: CASSPGTLQGGELFF.

The V gene is TRBV15, the J gene TRBJ2-3, with a weak D call TRBD2 (5 bases). Deletions cut 6 bases from V and 5 bases from J, with 18 bases between. Looked up from germline, CDR1 is LNHNV and CDR2 is YYDKDF (reference sequence). This CDR3 has 15 residues. The CDR3 protein is CATRGGWPAGDTQYF. CDR3 sequence (DNA): TGTGCCACCAGAGGTGGTTGGCCCGCGGGAGATACGCAGTATTTT.

The chain links TRBV5-1 to TRBJ2-7; 9 bases map to TRBD1. Germline V lookup: CDR1 SGHRS, CDR2 YFSETQ. Trimming removed 0 bases from V and 0 bases from J; junction bases left unmatched: 4. The CDR3 has 16 amino acids. The CDR3 region is CASSLGRGQGSYEQYF. DNA of the CDR3: TGCGCCAGCAGCTTGGGGCGGGGACAGGGCTCCTACGAGCAGTACTTC.

CDR3 coding DNA: TGTGCCAGCAGTTACGCGGGGACAGTACTCAATCAGCCCCAGCATTTT. Amino acids: CASSYAGTVLNQPQHF. The rearrangement links TRBV6-7 to TRBJ1-5, with TRBD1 matching over 7 bases. TRBV6-7 carries the ORF label, with uncertain function. Trimming at V came to 2 bases and at J to 3 bases, leaving 7 bases not matched to a gene. The CDR3 loop spans 16 amino acids.

This chain connects TRBV15 to TRBJ2-3, with 11 nucleotides matching TRBD2. The trim removed 0 bases at V and 0 bases at J, leaving 14 bases unmatched. This CDR3 has 21 amino acids. Germline CDR1 reads LNHNV; CDR2 reads YYDKDF (reference sequence). The CDR3 reads CATSRDPWTSGPLHSTDTQYF. DNA for the CDR3: TGTGCCACCAGCAGAGATCCCTGGACTAGCGGGCCTTTACATAGCACAGATACGCAGTATTTT.

This clone is labeled medium-sized. The chain recombines TRBV5-8 with TRBJ2-6; D may be TRBD1 (6 bases). Germline V gene sequence: CDR1 SGHTS, CDR2 YDEGEE. V was cut by 1 base and J by 0 bases, with 14 bases left in between. The length of the CDR3 is 18 residues. Here the CDR3 reads CASSLIYTGNSGANVLTF. The CDR3, as DNA: TGTGCCAGCAGCTTGATTTACACAGGGAACTCTGGGGCCAACGTCCTGACTTTC.

Here the CDR3 DNA reads TGTGCCAGCAGTTCCCCGACAGGGCTTTGGCAGCCCCAGCATTTT. This sequence encodes CASSSPTGLWQPQHF. This chain uses TRBV28 with TRBJ1-5; 7 bases match TRBD1. Germline-derived CDR1 and CDR2 are MDHEN and SYDVKM. Trimming cost V 4 bases and J 7 bases; bases outside gene matches: 10. This CDR3 region has 15 residues.

The V call is TRBV7-9, the J call TRBJ2-7, with a possible D match to TRBD2 (6 bases). V was cut by 7 bases and J by 2 bases, with 18 bases left in between. The CDR3 sequence is 15 residues long. Germline V CDR1 and CDR2: SEHNR, FQNEAQ (reference sequence). CDR3 loop: CASTGGGGKTYEQYF. Written as DNA, the CDR3 is TGTGCCAGCACCGGGGGAGGCGGAAAGACCTACGAGCAGTACTTC.

This chain links TRBV15 with TRBJ1-2, with D possibly being TRBD1 (6 bases). The V end lost 5 bases, the J end lost 4 bases, and 17 bases lay between the germline ends. This CDR3 region has 15 residues. Germline CDR1 and CDR2: LNHNV and YYDKDF (reference sequence). The CDR3 sequence: CATSPDRFELYGYTF. CDR3 bases: TGTGCCACCAGCCCTGACAGGTTCGAGCTCTATGGCTACACCTTC. The full variable domain, in which reference TRBV15 and TRBJ1-2 provide the parts outside the CDR3, is DAMVIQNPRYQVTQFGKPVTLSCSQTLNHNVMYWYQQKSSQAPKLLFHYYDKDFNNEADTPDNFQSRRPNTSFCFLDIRSPGLGDTAMYLCATSPDRFELYGYTFGSGTRLTVV.

As for this clone: This CDR3 is also generated by other DNA sequences in the sample. For the CDR3, the DNA is TGCAGTGCTAGGCGGGATTATGGCTACACCTTC. The encoded protein is CSARRDYGYTF. This chain joins TRBV20-1 and TRBJ1-2; D remains unclear. Between the trimmed V and J ends, which lost 3 bases and 5 bases, there was a span of 7 bases. This CDR3 region has 11 residues. CDR1 is DFQATT, CDR2 SNEGSKA, per germline (reference sequence).

The chain recombines TRBV9 with TRBJ2-7; TRBD2 aligns across 8 bases. V shed 0 bases and J 3 bases; nucleotides not matched to a gene: 2. The CDR3 totals 14 residues. Germline values: CDR1 SGDLS, CDR2 YYNGEE. CDR3 residues: CASSVAGGNYEQYF. The CDR3 nucleotides read TGTGCCAGCAGCGTAGCGGGAGGGAACTACGAGCAGTACTTC.

The J gene is TRBJ2-7, the V gene TRBV5-1; 12 positions agree with TRBD2. J was trimmed by 3 bases and V by 4 bases; bases with no gene match: 8. The germline V gene has CDR1 SGHRS and CDR2 YFSETQ. CDR3 length: 16 residues. CDR3 nucleotides: TGCGCCAGCAGCGGCCTGACTAGCGGGAGAGTCTACGAGCAGTACTTC. Its translation: CASSGLTSGRVYEQYF.

Here the CDR3 reads CASSFGTATGELFF. CDR3 DNA: TGTGCCAGCAGTTTTGGGACAGCCACCGGGGAGCTGTTTTTT. V is TRBV27 and J is TRBJ2-2; 7 bases fit TRBD1. The CDR3 sequence is 14 residues long. Trimming removed 3 bases from V and 4 bases from J; junction bases left unmatched: 2. Per the germline V gene, CDR1 is MNHEY and CDR2 is SMNVEV (reference sequence).

The chain is built from TRBV9 and TRBJ1-5; D ambiguous. This CDR3 is 14 amino acids long. Germline V CDR1 and CDR2: SGDLS, YYNGEE. V lost 4 bases, J lost 5 bases, and 13 bases lay in between. CDR3 loop: CASSICPLYQPQHF. DNA for the CDR3: TGTGCCAGCAGCATCTGTCCCCTTTATCAGCCCCAGCATTTT.

This clone was seen a single time. Here the CDR3 reads CASSRYQETQYF. The CDR3 bases are TGTGCCAGCAGCCGCTATCAAGAGACCCAGTACTTC. The chain combines TRBV7-6 with TRBJ2-5; no firm D call. V was trimmed by 5 bases and J by 2 bases, leaving 6 bases between them. CDR3 size: 12 residues. In germline, CDR1 is SGHVS, CDR2 FNYEAQ.

This chain links TRBV7-9 with TRBJ1-4, with 11 bases matching TRBD1. Losses at the gene ends were 2 bases for V and 6 bases for J; bases not matched to a gene: 2. Per germline, CDR1 SEHNR and CDR2 FQNEAQ (reference sequence). The CDR3 totals 15 residues. This CDR3 reads CASSLRTGGDEKLFF. The CDR3 bases are TGTGCCAGCAGCTTACGGACAGGGGGCGATGAAAAACTGTTTTTT.

This clone showed up just a few times. The chain employs TRBV5-1 and TRBJ2-1; the match to TRBD2 covers 7 bases. CDR3 size: 15 residues. Germline CDR1 SGHRS, CDR2 YFSETQ. Trimming cost V 4 bases and J 5 bases; bases outside gene matches: 9. The CDR3: CASSQTGGINNEQFF. The CDR3 nucleotides read TGCGCCAGCAGCCAGACCGGGGGGATCAACAATGAGCAGTTCTTC.

The chain joins TRBV7-6 to TRBJ2-2, with 7 bases identical to TRBD2. CDR3 length: 15 residues. Looked up from germline, CDR1 is SGHVS and CDR2 is FNYEAQ. V trimming: 5 bases; J trimming: 6 bases; junction bases outside the gene matches: 9. The CDR3 coding sequence is TGTGCCAGCAGCCGCCCAACGGCGGGAGCCGGGGAGCTGTTTTTT. Translation gives CASSRPTAGAGELFF.

CDR3 in amino acids: CASSRGRGANTEAFF. CDR3 DNA: TGTGCCAGCAGCCGAGGGAGGGGGGCCAACACTGAAGCTTTCTTT. The chain links TRBV7-2 to TRBJ1-1, with D possibly matching TRBD1 (6 bases). The CDR3 is 15 residues long. Trimming took off 5 bases at V and 2 bases at J, with 15 bases between the two ends. The germline V gene has CDR1 SGHTA and CDR2 FQGNSA.

The chain couples TRBV5-4 to TRBJ1-2, with 7 bases matching TRBD1. Trimming cost V 0 bases and J 3 bases; bases outside gene matches: 5. CDR3 length: 15 residues. CDR1 is SGHNT and CDR2 is YYREEE in the germline V gene (reference sequence). The CDR3 nucleotides read TGTGCCAGCAGCTTGGGGACAGGAGCTTACTATGGCTACACCTTC. Its protein is CASSLGTGAYYGYTF.

This CDR3 reads CASSSGLTVEKLFF. CDR3 DNA: TGTGCCAGCAGTTCTGGGTTGACAGTTGAAAAACTGTTTTTT. V is TRBV2 and J is TRBJ1-4; D might be TRBD1 (5 bases). CDR3 length: 14 residues. V was trimmed by 5 bases and J by 7 bases, leaving 14 bases between them. The germline CDR1 and CDR2 sequences are SNHLY and FYNNEI.

The rearrangement joins TRBV11-3 to TRBJ2-7, with 7 bases aligning to TRBD1. In germline, CDR1 is SGHNT, CDR2 YENEEA. The V gene end was trimmed by 6 bases and the J gene end by 6 bases; junction bases not matched to a gene: 8. The CDR3 extends over 13 amino acids. CDR3: CASSTDYRGEQYF. In DNA form, the CDR3 reads TGTGCCAGCAGTACGGATTACAGGGGCGAGCAGTACTTC.

V and J are TRBV7-3 and TRBJ2-1; 12 bases align to TRBD2. In germline, CDR1 is SGHTA, CDR2 FQGTGA. This CDR3 comprises 15 residues. Unmatched junction bases numbered 3, after V lost 5 bases and J lost 4 bases. CDR3 amino acids: CASSPTSGRYNEQFF. DNA for the CDR3: TGTGCCAGCAGCCCTACTAGCGGGAGGTACAATGAGCAGTTCTTC.

The CDR3 spells CASSLQGTGTDTQYF. The CDR3 DNA sequence: TGCGCCAGCAGCCTTCAGGGGACCGGCACAGATACGCAGTATTTT. This rearrangement joins TRBV4-3 to TRBJ2-3, with TRBD1 as a possible D gene (6 bases). The CDR3 extends over 15 amino acids. Germline V gene sequence: CDR1 LGHNA, CDR2 YSLEER. Trimming removed 4 bases from V and 1 base from J, with 12 bases in between.

J is TRBJ2-5 and V is TRBV28, with 9 bases identical to TRBD1. The junction had 6 bases not matched to a gene; V was cut back by 6 bases and J by 1 base. The CDR3 loop spans 15 amino acids. Germline V gene sequence: CDR1 MDHEN, CDR2 SYDVKM. The CDR3 sequence: CASRNGQGLQETQYF. The CDR3 DNA reads as TGTGCCAGCAGAAACGGACAGGGGCTCCAAGAGACCCAGTACTTC.

CDR3 protein: CASSLVAGKLYNEQFF. The CDR3 DNA is TGTGCCAGCAGCTTAGTGGCAGGGAAGCTCTACAATGAGCAGTTCTTC. The chain joins TRBV7-2 to TRBJ2-1, with a possible D match to TRBD1 (5 bases). Germline V gives CDR1 SGHTA, CDR2 FQGNSA. The CDR3 spans 16 residues. The V gene lost 1 base and the J gene lost 3 bases, with 13 bases spanning the gap.

The chain joins TRBV5-4 to TRBJ2-6; a weak D match, TRBD1 (5 bases). The ends were cut back, 3 bases at V and 4 bases at J, with 11 bases in the middle. This CDR3 is 15 amino acids long. CDR1 and CDR2 from the germline V gene are SGHNT and YYREEE (reference sequence). The CDR3 protein is CASSSRVEGANVLTF. As DNA, the CDR3 is TGTGCCAGCAGCTCCAGGGTCGAAGGGGCCAACGTCCTGACTTTC.

This clone occurred once. V is TRBV6-5 and J is TRBJ2-7, with D possibly TRBD2 on 7 matching bases. Germline V gives CDR1 MNHEY, CDR2 SVGAGI. Trimming shortened V by 0 bases and J by 1 base, and 13 bases separated the two germline ends. The CDR3 runs to 16 residues. As DNA, the CDR3 is TGTGCCAGCAGTTACTCCTGGGAGGGGGGATCCTACGAGCAGTACTTC. It translates to CASSYSWEGGSYEQYF.

By proportion, this clone is medium-sized (0.01 to 0.1%). In DNA form, the CDR3 reads TGCGCCAGCAGCCAAGACGGTCAAACTGGGGCCAACGTCCTGACTTTC. Protein sequence: CASSQDGQTGANVLTF. The chain uses TRBV4-3 and TRBJ2-6, with unresolved D. The CDR3 loop spans 16 amino acids. Trimming shortened V by 0 bases and J by 2 bases, and 8 bases separated the two germline ends. Germline values: CDR1 LGHNA, CDR2 YSLEER.